The 23 T cell receptor beta chains reported below all come from one sample, sequenced in a study of CD8 T cells in Susac syndrome. Reverse transcription of roughly 0.5 to 1 ug RNA used random hexamers. TCRdb recomputed calls from the immunoSEQ multiplex PCR reads with MiXCR, one row per CDR3 protein. The table lists 150,000 to 200,000 distinct CDR3 sequences, 90% to 95% of them singletons. Sequenced material: CD4+ T cells from PBMCs. The receptors were sampled from a human donor in good health.

This clonotype was recorded only once. The J gene is TRBJ1-1, the V gene TRBV7-2, with 7 bases aligning to TRBD1. The CDR3 extends over 14 amino acids. Trimming took 1 base from V and 4 from J; bases not matched to a gene: 3. Looked up from germline, CDR1 is SGHTA and CDR2 is FQGNSA. The CDR3 loop reads CASSLVSGGTEAFF. The CDR3 DNA follows: TGTGCCAGCAGCTTAGTGTCAGGGGGCACTGAAGCTTTCTTT.

The chain uses TRBV9 and TRBJ2-7; the match to TRBD2 covers 11 bases. The CDR3 runs 15 residues. V lost 4 bases, J lost 0 bases, and 3 bases stayed unmatched. CDR1 and CDR2 (germline): SGDLS, YYNGEE. CDR3 bases: TGTGCCAGCAGCACTAGCGGGGGAGGCTCCTACGAGCAGTACTTC. Protein: CASSTSGGGSYEQYF.

V is TRBV12-3 or TRBV12-4 and J is TRBJ1-5; a weak D match, TRBD1 (5 bases). Trimming left V 6 bases short and J 4 bases short, with 13 bases between. This CDR3 contains 14 residues. The CDR3, as DNA: TGTGCCAGCAGCCTCAGGGTGGGGAATCAGCCCCAGCATTTT. Protein: CASSLRVGNQPQHF.

V and J are TRBV7-3 and TRBJ2-6; D is uncertain. This CDR3 is built from 15 residues. Trimming removed 2 bases from V and 3 bases from J, with 8 bases in between. The germline CDR1 and CDR2 sequences are SGHTA and FQGTGA. The CDR3 DNA reads as TGTGCCAGCAGCTTACAGCCGGGTGGGGCCAACGTCCTGACTTTC. It yields the protein CASSLQPGGANVLTF.

The V call is TRBV6-1, the J call TRBJ2-7, with 10 bases lining up with TRBD1. The CDR3 runs 15 residues. Trimming at V came to 6 bases and at J to 5 bases, leaving 10 bases not matched to a gene. Germline CDR1 and CDR2: MNHNS and SASEGT. The CDR3 DNA sequence: TGTGCCAGCAGGGACCCCCGGGGGACAGGGGACGAGCAGTACTTC. Its translation: CASRDPRGTGDEQYF.

The rearrangement uses TRBV3-1 and TRBJ1-2; D remains ambiguous. From germline, CDR1 is LGHDT and CDR2 YNNKEL (reference sequence). CDR3 length: 15 amino acids. V was shortened by 2 bases and J by 7 bases, with 17 bases between the two germline ends. The CDR3: CASSQNRRGRGGYTF. The CDR3 region has the DNA TGTGCCAGCAGCCAAAACCGACGGGGTCGCGGTGGCTACACCTTC.

The V call is TRBV30, the J call TRBJ1-1; possibly TRBD1 for D (5 bases). Germline lookup yields CDR1 GTSNPN and CDR2 SVGIG (reference sequence). The V gene lost 5 bases and the J gene lost 8 bases, with 12 bases spanning the gap. This CDR3 spans 11 amino acids. CDR3 sequence: CAWGSTGEAFF. The CDR3 DNA sequence: TGTGCCTGGGGGTCAACAGGAGAAGCTTTCTTT.

The gene calls are TRBV9 and TRBJ1-2, with TRBD1 as a possible D gene (6 bases). The length of the CDR3 is 11 residues. With 5 bases removed from V and 12 bases from J, the gap between germline ends came to 14 bases. Germline CDR1 SGDLS, CDR2 YYNGEE. This chain's CDR3 is CASSATGTHTF. The CDR3 DNA is TGTGCCAGCAGTGCAACAGGGACCCACACCTTC.

The rearrangement uses TRBV5-1 and TRBJ2-5, with 10 bases lining up with TRBD2. The germline CDR1 and CDR2 sequences are SGHRS and YFSETQ. V lost 4 bases, J lost 2 bases, and 5 bases stayed unmatched. CDR3 length equals 15 residues. CDR3 protein: CASSPGTSVQETQYF. As DNA, the CDR3 is TGCGCCAGCAGCCCCGGGACTAGCGTACAAGAGACCCAGTACTTC.

This chain uses TRBV18 with TRBJ1-6; tentative D call: TRBD1 (5 bases). V lost 3 bases, J lost 6 bases, and 12 bases lay in between. The V gene's germline CDR1 is KGHSH and CDR2 LQKENI. The CDR3 covers 15 residues. The CDR3 region is CASSPGQAGNSPLHF. CDR3 bases: TGTGCCAGCTCACCGGGGCAGGCTGGTAATTCACCCCTCCACTTT. The full variable domain, rest sourced from reference TRBV18 and TRBJ1-6, is NAGVMQNPRHLVRRRGQEARLRCSPMKGHSHVYWYRQLPEEGLKFMVYLQKENIIDESGMPKERFSAEFPKEGPSILRIQQVVRGDSAAYFCASSPGQAGNSPLHFGNGTRLTVT.

V gene TRBV18 combines with J gene TRBJ2-3, with D unresolved. V was clipped by 6 bases and J by 0 bases, with 7 bases between them. CDR1 KGHSH and CDR2 LQKENI come from the germline V gene. The CDR3 is made up of 13 amino acids. DNA of the CDR3: TGTGCCAGCTCGCAGGCTAGCACAGATACGCAGTATTTT. Its translation: CASSQASTDTQYF.

This clonotype was observed a single time. V is TRBV12-3 or TRBV12-4 and J is TRBJ1-2, with TRBD1 matching over 7 bases. The CDR3 runs to 15 residues. The V segment lost 6 bases and the J segment 1 base; nucleotides outside the gene matches: 8. This chain's CDR3 is CASSRDPGGNYGYTF. The CDR3 DNA follows: TGTGCCAGCAGCCGAGACCCAGGGGGTAACTATGGCTACACCTTC.

This chain joins TRBV7-9 and TRBJ2-5; D not resolved. The V gene's germline CDR1 is SEHNR and CDR2 FQNEAQ (reference sequence). The CDR3 totals 14 residues. The V end lost 3 bases, the J end lost 1 base, and 9 bases lay between the germline ends. CDR3 in amino acids: CASSFSPPQETQYF. Written as DNA, the CDR3 is TGTGCCAGCAGCTTTTCACCTCCCCAAGAGACCCAGTACTTC.

The rearrangement joins TRBV11-2 to TRBJ2-3; 9 bases align to TRBD2. The germline CDR1 and CDR2 sequences are SGHAT and FQNNGV. V shed 5 bases, J shed 4 bases, and the junction held 13 bases outside the gene matches. The CDR3 runs to 17 residues. This CDR3 is CASSPRGAGGPSDTQYF. CDR3 sequence (DNA): TGTGCCAGCAGCCCCAGAGGAGCGGGGGGCCCGTCAGATACGCAGTATTTT.

This chain joins TRBV29-1 and TRBJ1-1; 7 nucleotides line up with TRBD1. With V trimmed by 7 bases and J by 6 bases, 5 bases remained unmatched. CDR3 length: 11 amino acids. Germline values: CDR1 SQVTM, CDR2 ANQGSEA. In nucleotides, the CDR3 is TGCAGCGCTACAGGGGCGGCTGAAGCTTTCTTT. This translates into CSATGAAEAFF.

V is TRBV7-7 and J is TRBJ2-6; TRBD1 or TRBD2 may be the D gene (6 bases each). Germline values: CDR1 SSHAT, CDR2 FNYEAQ (reference sequence). The CDR3 contains 14 residues. Trimming took 5 bases from V and 2 from J, leaving 7 bases between them. The CDR3 sequence: CASSRGPGANVLTF. DNA for the CDR3: TGTGCCAGCAGCCGGGGGCCTGGGGCCAACGTCCTGACTTTC. The variable domain in full, with the rest retrieved from reference TRBV7-7 and TRBJ2-6, is GAGVSQSPRYKVTKRGQDVTLRCDPISSHATLYWYQQALGQGPEFLTYFNYEAQPDKSGLPSDRFSAERPEGSISTLTIQRTEQRDSAMYRCASSRGPGANVLTFGAGSRLTVL.

The chain carries TRBV3-1 and TRBJ2-1; TRBD2 matches at 7 bases. The CDR3 runs to 12 residues. Germline V gene data show CDR1 as LGHDT and CDR2 as YNNKEL (reference sequence). V shed 6 bases, J shed 10 bases, and the junction held 6 bases outside the gene matches. CDR3 residues: CASSARDYEQFF. The CDR3 DNA reads as TGTGCCAGCAGTGCCCGGGACTACGAGCAGTTCTTC.

This clonotype appeared once. The CDR3: CASSAASGQYQETQYF. As DNA, the CDR3 is TGTGCCAGCAGCGCGGCTAGCGGACAGTACCAAGAGACCCAGTACTTC. The chain has TRBV9 and TRBJ2-5; D possibly corresponds to TRBD2 (7 bases). CDR1 is SGDLS, CDR2 YYNGEE, per germline. V was cut by 3 bases and J by 0 bases, with 15 bases left in between. The CDR3 runs 16 residues.

The chain couples TRBV4-2 to TRBJ2-2; unclear D gene. The CDR3 is 14 amino acids. From germline, CDR1 is LGHNA and CDR2 YNFKEQ. V gave up 0 bases and J gave up 3 bases, with 5 bases separating them. Written as DNA, the CDR3 is TGTGCCAGCAGCCAAGACGAAGACACCGGGGAGCTGTTTTTT. Translated, it gives CASSQDEDTGELFF.

The chain couples TRBV15 to TRBJ2-5, with 9 bases matching TRBD1. The CDR3 totals 15 residues. V lost 0 bases, J lost 8 bases, and 7 bases stayed unmatched. The V gene's germline CDR1 is LNHNV and CDR2 YYDKDF (reference sequence). CDR3 nucleotide sequence: TGTGCCACCAGCAGAGATCGAGGGACAGGGTCTACCCAGTACTTC. It specifies CATSRDRGTGSTQYF.

CDR3 sequence (DNA): TGTGCCAGCAGCTCATACCTGAACACTGAAGCTTTCTTT. Translation: CASSSYLNTEAFF. The chain links TRBV7-9 to TRBJ1-1, with D hard to call. The germline CDR1 and CDR2 sequences are SEHNR and FQNEAQ (reference sequence). The CDR3 sequence is 13 residues long. V was pared by 4 bases and J by 0 bases, with 6 bases between.

This chain links TRBV7-8 with TRBJ1-1; TRBD1 might be the D (5 bases). This CDR3 has 17 amino acids. Trimming pared 5 bases from V and 0 bases from J, leaving 19 bases between. CDR1 SGHVS and CDR2 FQNEAQ come from the germline V gene. The CDR3 sequence is CASSPFRLAGMNTEAFF. The CDR3 DNA sequence: TGTGCCAGCAGCCCTTTCAGGCTGGCAGGGATGAACACTGAAGCTTTCTTT.

This clonotype was seen once. The chain joins TRBV6-6 to TRBJ2-5; 9 bases are shared with TRBD1. The J segment lost 4 bases and the V segment lost 2 bases, leaving 5 bases of the junction unmatched. Germline CDR1 reads MNHNY; CDR2 reads SVGAGI (reference sequence). This CDR3 spans 15 amino acids. CDR3 protein: CASSYGGQGGETQYF. Written as DNA, the CDR3 is TGTGCCAGCAGTTACGGGGGACAGGGTGGAGAGACCCAGTACTTC.